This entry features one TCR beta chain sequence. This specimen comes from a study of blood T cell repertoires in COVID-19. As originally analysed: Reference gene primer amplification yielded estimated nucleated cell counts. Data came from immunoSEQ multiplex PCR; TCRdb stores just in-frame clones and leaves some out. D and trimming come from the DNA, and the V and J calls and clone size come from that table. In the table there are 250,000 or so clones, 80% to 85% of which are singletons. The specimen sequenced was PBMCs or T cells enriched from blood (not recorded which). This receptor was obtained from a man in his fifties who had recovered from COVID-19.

CDR3 nucleotides: TGTGCCAGCAGCTTAGATGCCAGGCCCGGAAACACCATATATTTT. It translates to CASSLDARPGNTIYF. This chain connects TRBV11-3 to TRBJ1-3; unclear D gene. V lost 0 bases, J lost 4 bases, and 10 bases lay in between. Germline loops: CDR1 SGHNT, CDR2 YENEEA. The CDR3 has 15 residues. Using reference TRBV11-3 and TRBJ1-3 for the parts outside the CDR3, the full variable domain is EAGVVQSPRYKIIEKKQPVAFWCNPISGHNTLYWYLQNLGQGPELLIRYENEEAVDDSQLPKDRFSAERLKGVDSTLKIQPAELGDSAVYLCASSLDARPGNTIYFGEGSWLTVV.